Below are 10 T cell receptor beta chains sequenced from a single sample in a study of beta chain features in type 1 diabetes. Expressed TCRB transcripts were sequenced, since all the RNA that had been isolated was reverse transcribed. Using immunoSEQ multiplex PCR, the repertoire was profiled, and TCRdb retains in-frame clones only, with some absent. The repertoire holds 200,000 to 250,000 clones, with 25% to 30% as singletons. Material: central memory CD4+ T cells from blood. These receptors originate from a man aged 25 to 40 in good health.

This clone was found many times. The genes are TRBV7-9 and TRBJ1-6, with D tentatively TRBD1 (6 bases). Germline-derived CDR1 and CDR2 are SEHNR and FQNEAQ (reference sequence). V dropped 7 bases and J dropped 6 bases, with 10 bases sitting between them. This CDR3 is 13 amino acids long. The CDR3 nucleotides read TGTGCCAGCATGGGGGCGGGTAATTCACCCCTCCACTTT. Its protein product is CASMGAGNSPLHF.

The chain joins TRBV5-1 to TRBJ2-5; 7 bases fit TRBD2. Germline CDR1 is SGHRS and CDR2 is YFSETQ. CDR3 length: 15 amino acids. The ends lost 5 bases at V and 5 bases at J; junction bases unmatched: 12. The CDR3 nucleotides read TGCGCCAGCAGACAGAGCGGGACCCCTACCGAGACCCAGTACTTC. Encoded protein: CASRQSGTPTETQYF.

This clone came up a few times. This rearrangement joins TRBV5-1 to TRBJ2-1; TRBD2 matches at 14 bases. CDR1 is SGHRS, CDR2 YFSETQ, per germline. The CDR3 is made up of 16 amino acids. V was pared by 2 bases and J by 6 bases, with 4 bases of the junction left unmatched. The CDR3 DNA sequence: TGCGCCAGCAGCTTAGGGACTAGCGGGAGTATCAATGAGCAGTTCTTC. It specifies CASSLGTSGSINEQFF. The variable domain in full, with the rest retrieved from reference TRBV5-1 and TRBJ2-1, is KAGVTQTPRYLIKTRGQQVTLSCSPISGHRSVSWYQQTPGQGLQFLFEYFSETQRNKGNFPGRFSGRQFSNSRSEMNVSTLELGDSALYLCASSLGTSGSINEQFFGPGTRLTVL.

This clone was detected a few times. The rearrangement links TRBV11-2 to TRBJ2-5; 9 nucleotides line up with TRBD1. Germline V gene lookup returns CDR1 SGHAT and CDR2 FQNNGV. Losses at the gene ends were 5 bases for V and 5 bases for J; bases not matched to a gene: 3. The CDR3 runs 13 residues. As DNA, the CDR3 is TGTGCCAGCAGCACGGGGACAGGGGAGACCCAGTACTTC. Amino acids: CASSTGTGETQYF.

The chain is built from TRBV19 and TRBJ2-3; D is possibly TRBD1 (6 bases). Germline V lookup: CDR1 LNHDA, CDR2 SQIVND (reference sequence). Trimming left V 5 bases short and J 4 bases short, with 19 bases between. The CDR3 totals 16 residues. This CDR3 reads CASSLQGIGLADTQYF. The CDR3 DNA sequence: TGTGCCAGTAGTCTTCAGGGGATAGGATTAGCAGATACGCAGTATTTT.

This CDR3 reads CASSEGHLNEQFF. CDR3 coding DNA: TGTGCCAGCAGTGAGGGACACCTCAATGAGCAGTTCTTC. The V and J genes are TRBV6-5 and TRBJ2-1, with D possibly matching TRBD1 (6 bases). Trimming stripped 5 bases from V and 6 bases from J, with 11 bases between. Germline CDR1 MNHEY, CDR2 SVGAGI. The CDR3 length is 13 residues.

There are a few counts of this clone. This chain connects TRBV4-1 to TRBJ1-2; TRBD1 is a possible D gene (6 bases). This CDR3 is 15 amino acids long. V was shortened by 1 base and J by 5 bases, with 14 bases between the two germline ends. Germline lookup yields CDR1 MGHRA and CDR2 YSYEKL. The CDR3, as DNA: TGCGCCAGCAGCCAAGGCATGGACAGAACATATGGCTACACCTTC. Translation: CASSQGMDRTYGYTF.

There are a few counts of this clone. The chain joins TRBV27 to TRBJ2-1; unclear D gene. Germline V gene lookup returns CDR1 MNHEY and CDR2 SMNVEV (reference sequence). There are 15 residues in the CDR3. V lost 3 bases and J lost 5, with 14 bases in between. The CDR3 DNA reads TGTGCCAGCAGTTTTAGTCGTCAGAAAAACAATGAGCAGTTCTTC. This translates into CASSFSRQKNNEQFF.

This chain joins TRBV5-1 and TRBJ2-3, with TRBD2 as a possible D gene (5 bases). Germline-derived CDR1 and CDR2 are SGHRS and YFSETQ. The CDR3 contains 13 residues. Trimming removed 5 bases at V and 2 bases at J, with 9 bases between. CDR3 amino acids: CASSQDSTDTQYF. CDR3 nucleotide sequence: TGCGCCAGCAGTCAGGACTCCACAGATACGCAGTATTTT.

This clone was seen a few times. This chain uses TRBV29-1 with TRBJ2-3, with D perhaps TRBD2 (7 bases). Germline loops: CDR1 SQVTM, CDR2 ANQGSEA. V lost 4 bases to trimming and J lost 8 bases, with 19 bases between them. CDR3 length: 14 residues. CDR3 in amino acids: CSVGPGTGGGTQYF. CDR3 in DNA: TGCAGCGTTGGGCCCGGTACGGGGGGCGGTACGCAGTATTTT.